This entry concerns a single TCR beta chain. Its target is unknown. From germline, CDR1 is MNHEY and CDR2 SVGEGT. The length of the CDR3 is 15 residues. V dropped 6 bases and J dropped 3 bases, with 17 bases sitting between them. These data belong to a study of T cell repertoires in cytomegalovirus infection. General study results and limits: Totalled public TCR beta family frequency picked out people who carried CMV plus the relevant HLA.

TCRdb re-derived calls from the reads in MiXCR, one entry per CDR3 protein. The table shows about 770,000 distinct CDR3 sequences, with around 29% occurring only once. This chain uses TRBV6-2 or TRBV6-3 with TRBJ2-5; D possibly corresponds to TRBD2 (5 bases). This sequence originates from a human donor in good health (CMV status not recorded). Some clones in this sample may be carry-over from other donors' samples. This sample comprised cultured CD8+ T cells from PBMCs, obtained from culture after CMV antigen stimulation. The CDR3 protein is CASRPGVGPEETQYF. CDR3 coding DNA: TGTGCCAGCAGGCCCGGGGTGGGTCCCGAAGAGACCCAGTACTTC.